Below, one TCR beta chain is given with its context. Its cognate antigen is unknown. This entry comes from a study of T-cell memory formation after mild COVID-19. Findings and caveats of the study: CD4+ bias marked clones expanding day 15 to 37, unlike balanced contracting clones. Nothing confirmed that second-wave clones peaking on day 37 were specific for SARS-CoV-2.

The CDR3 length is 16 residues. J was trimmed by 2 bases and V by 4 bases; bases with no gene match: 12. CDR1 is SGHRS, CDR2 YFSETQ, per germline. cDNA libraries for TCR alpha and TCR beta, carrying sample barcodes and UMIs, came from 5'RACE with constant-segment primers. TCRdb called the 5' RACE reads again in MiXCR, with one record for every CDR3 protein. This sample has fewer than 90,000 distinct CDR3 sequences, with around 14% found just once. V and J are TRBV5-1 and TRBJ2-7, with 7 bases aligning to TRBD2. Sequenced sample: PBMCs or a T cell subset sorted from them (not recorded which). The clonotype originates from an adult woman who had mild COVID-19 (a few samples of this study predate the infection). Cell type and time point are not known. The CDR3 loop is CASSPALAGETYEQYF. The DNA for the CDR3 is TGCGCCAGCAGCCCGGCCCTTGCGGGGGAGACCTACGAGCAGTACTTC.